The present TCR beta chain was sequenced within a study of naive CD8 T cells in extremely preterm neonates. This clone is a singleton in its sample. Elective cesarean births at about 35-41 weeks, without labor or membrane rupture, supplied the cord blood. This CDR3 spans 13 amino acids. Trimming shortened V by 2 bases and J by 3 bases, and 6 bases separated the two germline ends. CDR1 SGHNT and CDR2 YYREEE come from the germline V gene (reference sequence). Clones were read by immunoSEQ multiplex PCR, and TCRdb kept only the in-frame ones, dropping some. Seen here are some 7,400 clones, 92% observed once, and the top ten hold roughly 0.5%.

This sequence joins TRBV5-4 and TRBJ1-3; TRBD1 might be the D (5 bases). Sequenced: naive CD8+ T cells from cord blood. This clonotype was obtained from a newborn in good health. The CDR3 nucleotides read TGTGCCAGCAGCTTCCAGGGTGGAAACACCATATATTTT. Translated, it gives CASSFQGGNTIYF. The variable domain in full, with the rest retrieved from reference TRBV5-4 and TRBJ1-3, is ETGVTQSPTHLIKTRGQQVTLRCSSQSGHNTVSWYQQALGQGPQFIFQYYREEENGRGNFPPRFSGLQFPNYSSELNVNALELDDSALYLCASSFQGGNTIYFGEGSWLTVV.